This T cell receptor beta chain derives from a study of T cell responses to AZD1222 COVID-19 vaccine. This CDR3 has 16 amino acids. Germline V lookup: CDR1 SGDLS, CDR2 YYNGEE. The V segment lost 2 bases and the J segment 2 bases; nucleotides outside the gene matches: 9. Data came from immunoSEQ multiplex PCR; TCRdb stores just in-frame clones and leaves some out. Among 60,000 to 80,000 clones listed, about 90% were seen once. For this clone: The antigen remains unidentified.

General study points: Reportedly, close to half of spike-specific TCRs are directed against unmutated variant regions. The donor group comprised mostly white British people and more females; the analysis possibly underestimated clonal diversity. Repertoires were obtained solely post-peak T cell response. After two AZD1222 doses, spike-specific TCR breadth and depth rose versus day 0.

This clonotype was sampled from an adult in good health. The chain has TRBV9 and TRBJ2-7; 8 bases are a match to TRBD1. Source: peripheral blood, taken on day 0 of AZD1222 vaccination. In nucleotides, the CDR3 is TGTGCCAGCAGCGTTCAACGGACAGGGATAACCTACGAGCAGTACTTC. Translation gives CASSVQRTGITYEQYF.